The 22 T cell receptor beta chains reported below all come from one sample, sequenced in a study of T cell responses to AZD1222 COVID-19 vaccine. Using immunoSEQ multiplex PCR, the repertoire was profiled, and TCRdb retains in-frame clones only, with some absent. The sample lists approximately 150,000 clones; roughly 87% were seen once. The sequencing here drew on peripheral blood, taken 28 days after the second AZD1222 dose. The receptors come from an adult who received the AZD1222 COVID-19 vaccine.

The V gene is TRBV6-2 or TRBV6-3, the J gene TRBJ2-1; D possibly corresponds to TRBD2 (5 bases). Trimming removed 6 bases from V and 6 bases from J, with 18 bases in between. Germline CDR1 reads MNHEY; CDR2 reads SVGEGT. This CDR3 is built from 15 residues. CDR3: CASSRTSSFANEQFF. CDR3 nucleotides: TGTGCCAGCAGCCGCACTAGTTCATTTGCCAATGAGCAGTTCTTC.

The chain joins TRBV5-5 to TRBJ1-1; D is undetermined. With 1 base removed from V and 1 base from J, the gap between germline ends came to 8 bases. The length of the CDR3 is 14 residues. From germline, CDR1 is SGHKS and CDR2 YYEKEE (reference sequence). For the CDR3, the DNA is TGTGCCAGCAGCTTGAGTTTGGCGAACACTGAAGCTTTCTTT. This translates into CASSLSLANTEAFF.

CDR3 sequence reads: CASSYRDTEAFF. As DNA, the CDR3 is TGTGCCAGCAGCTACAGGGACACTGAAGCTTTCTTT. The rearrangement uses TRBV5-5 and TRBJ1-1; maybe TRBD1 (6 bases). Germline CDR1 and CDR2: SGHKS and YYEKEE (reference sequence). The CDR3 spans 12 residues. V lost 3 bases to trimming and J lost 3 bases, with 6 bases between them.

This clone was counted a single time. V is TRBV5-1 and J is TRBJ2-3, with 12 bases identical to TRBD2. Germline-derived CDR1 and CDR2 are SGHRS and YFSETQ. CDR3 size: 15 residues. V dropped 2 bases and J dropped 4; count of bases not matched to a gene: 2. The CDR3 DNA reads TGCGCCAGCAGCTTACTAGCGGGGGGTGCAGATACGCAGTATTTT. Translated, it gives CASSLLAGGADTQYF.

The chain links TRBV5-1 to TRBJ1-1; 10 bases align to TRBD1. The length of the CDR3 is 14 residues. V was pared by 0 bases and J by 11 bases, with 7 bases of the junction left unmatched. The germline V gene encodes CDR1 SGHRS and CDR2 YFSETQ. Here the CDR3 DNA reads TGCGCCAGCAGCTTGGTCCCGGGACAGGGGAGGGCTTTCTTT. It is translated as CASSLVPGQGRAFF.

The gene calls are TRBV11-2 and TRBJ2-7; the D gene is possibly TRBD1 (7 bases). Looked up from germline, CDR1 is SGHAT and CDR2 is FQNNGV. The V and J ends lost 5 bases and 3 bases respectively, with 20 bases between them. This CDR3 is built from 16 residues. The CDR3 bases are TGTGCCAGCAGCCCCGCCGGACAGGCGGGAAACTACGAGCAGTACTTC. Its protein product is CASSPAGQAGNYEQYF.

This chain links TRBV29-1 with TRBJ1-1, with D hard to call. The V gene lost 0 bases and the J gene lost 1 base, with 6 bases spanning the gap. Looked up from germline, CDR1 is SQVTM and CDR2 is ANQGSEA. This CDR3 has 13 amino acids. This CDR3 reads CSVEDLSNTEAFF. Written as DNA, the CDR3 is TGCAGCGTTGAAGATCTATCGAACACTGAAGCTTTCTTT.

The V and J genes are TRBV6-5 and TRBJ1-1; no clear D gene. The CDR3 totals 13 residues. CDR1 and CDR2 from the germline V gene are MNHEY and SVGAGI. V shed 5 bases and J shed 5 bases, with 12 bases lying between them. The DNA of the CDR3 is TGTGCCAGCAGTACCCTTACGGGGACTGAAGCTTTCTTT. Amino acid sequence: CASSTLTGTEAFF.

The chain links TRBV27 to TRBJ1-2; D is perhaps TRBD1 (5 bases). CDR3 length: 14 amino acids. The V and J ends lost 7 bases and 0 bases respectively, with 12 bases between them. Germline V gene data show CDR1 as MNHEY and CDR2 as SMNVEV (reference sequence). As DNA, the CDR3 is TGTGCCAGCACGCCGGGGGGGGCTAACTATGGCTACACCTTC. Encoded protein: CASTPGGANYGYTF.

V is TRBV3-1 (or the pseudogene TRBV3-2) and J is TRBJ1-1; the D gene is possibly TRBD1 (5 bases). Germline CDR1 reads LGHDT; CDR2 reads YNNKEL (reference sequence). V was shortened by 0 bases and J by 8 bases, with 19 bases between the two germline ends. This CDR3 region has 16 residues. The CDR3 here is CASSQDGRAGLWEAFF. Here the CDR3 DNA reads TGTGCCAGCAGCCAAGATGGTCGGGCAGGGCTATGGGAAGCTTTCTTT.

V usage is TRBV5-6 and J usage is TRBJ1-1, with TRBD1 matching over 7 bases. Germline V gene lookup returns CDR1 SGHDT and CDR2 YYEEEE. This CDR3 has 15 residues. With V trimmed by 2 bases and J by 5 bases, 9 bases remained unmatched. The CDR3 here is CASSFKSTGETEAFF. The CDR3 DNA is TGTGCCAGCAGCTTTAAAAGTACAGGGGAAACTGAAGCTTTCTTT.

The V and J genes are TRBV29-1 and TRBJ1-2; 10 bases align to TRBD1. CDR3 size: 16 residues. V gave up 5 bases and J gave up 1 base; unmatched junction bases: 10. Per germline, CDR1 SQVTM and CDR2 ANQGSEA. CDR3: CSVSRPGQGGNYGYTF. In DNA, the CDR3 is TGCAGCGTTAGTCGGCCAGGACAGGGGGGTAACTATGGCTACACCTTC. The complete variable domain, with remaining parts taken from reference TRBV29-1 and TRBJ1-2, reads SAVISQKPSRDICQRGTSLTIQCQVDSQVTMMFWYRQQPGQSLTLIATANQGSEATYESGFVIDKFPISRPNLTFSTLTVSNMSPEDSSIYLCSVSRPGQGGNYGYTFGSGTRLTVV.

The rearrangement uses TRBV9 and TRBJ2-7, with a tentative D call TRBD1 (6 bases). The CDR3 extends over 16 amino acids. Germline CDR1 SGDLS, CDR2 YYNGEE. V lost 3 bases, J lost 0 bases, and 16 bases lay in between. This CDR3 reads CASSASTGSSSYEQYF. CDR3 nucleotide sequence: TGTGCCAGCAGCGCGTCAACAGGGTCTAGCTCCTACGAGCAGTACTTC.

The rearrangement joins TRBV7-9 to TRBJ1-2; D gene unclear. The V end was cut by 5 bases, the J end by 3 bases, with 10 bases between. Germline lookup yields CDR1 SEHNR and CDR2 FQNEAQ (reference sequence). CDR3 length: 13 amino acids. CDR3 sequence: CASSPVSYYGYTF. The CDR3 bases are TGTGCCAGCAGCCCAGTATCTTACTATGGCTACACCTTC.

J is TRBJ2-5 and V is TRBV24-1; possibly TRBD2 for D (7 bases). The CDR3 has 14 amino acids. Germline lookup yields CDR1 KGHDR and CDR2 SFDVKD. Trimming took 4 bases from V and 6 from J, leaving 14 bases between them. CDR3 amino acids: CATSEGGDGKTQYF. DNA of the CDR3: TGTGCCACCAGTGAAGGGGGGGACGGGAAGACCCAGTACTTC.

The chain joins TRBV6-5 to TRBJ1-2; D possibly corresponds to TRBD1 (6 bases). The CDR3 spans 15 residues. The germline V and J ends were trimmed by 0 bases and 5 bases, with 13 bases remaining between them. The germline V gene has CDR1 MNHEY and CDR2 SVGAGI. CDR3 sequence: CASSYSRGEGYGYTF. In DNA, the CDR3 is TGTGCCAGCAGTTACTCGAGGGGGGAAGGGTATGGCTACACCTTC.

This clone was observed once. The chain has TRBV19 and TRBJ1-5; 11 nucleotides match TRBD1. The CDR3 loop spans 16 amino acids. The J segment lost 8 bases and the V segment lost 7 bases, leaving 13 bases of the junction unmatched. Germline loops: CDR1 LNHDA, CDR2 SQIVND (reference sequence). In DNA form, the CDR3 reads TGTGCCAGTATCGGCCTAAGGGACAGGGGGATTGAGCCCCAGCATTTT. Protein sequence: CASIGLRDRGIEPQHF.

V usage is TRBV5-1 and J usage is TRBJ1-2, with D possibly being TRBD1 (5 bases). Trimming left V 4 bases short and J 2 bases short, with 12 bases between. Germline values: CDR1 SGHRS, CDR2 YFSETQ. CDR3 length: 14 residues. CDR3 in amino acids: CASSPEGRNYGYTF. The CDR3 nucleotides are TGCGCCAGCAGCCCGGAGGGACGGAACTATGGCTACACCTTC.

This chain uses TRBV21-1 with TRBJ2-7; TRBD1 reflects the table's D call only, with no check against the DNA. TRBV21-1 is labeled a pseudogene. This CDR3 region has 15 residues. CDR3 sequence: CASSKWGPSSYEQYF. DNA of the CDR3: TGTGCCAGCAGCAAATGGGGGCCCTCCTCCTACGAGCAGTACTTC.

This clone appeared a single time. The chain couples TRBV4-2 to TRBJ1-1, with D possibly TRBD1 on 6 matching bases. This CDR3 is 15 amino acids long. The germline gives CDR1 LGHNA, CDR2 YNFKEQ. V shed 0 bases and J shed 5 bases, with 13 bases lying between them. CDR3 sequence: CASSQDPGARTEAFF. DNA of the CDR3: TGTGCCAGCAGCCAAGATCCGGGGGCGCGGACTGAAGCTTTCTTT.

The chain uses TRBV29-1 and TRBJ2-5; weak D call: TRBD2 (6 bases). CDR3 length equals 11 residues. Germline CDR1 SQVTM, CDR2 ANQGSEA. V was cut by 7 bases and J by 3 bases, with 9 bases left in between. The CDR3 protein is CSGGGEETQYF. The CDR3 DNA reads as TGCAGCGGAGGAGGGGAAGAGACCCAGTACTTC.

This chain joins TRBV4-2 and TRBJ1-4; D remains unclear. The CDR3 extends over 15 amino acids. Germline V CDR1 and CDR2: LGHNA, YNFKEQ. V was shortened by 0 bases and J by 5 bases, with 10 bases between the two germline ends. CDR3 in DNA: TGTGCCAGCAGCCAAGAGTACAGACAAAATGAAAAACTGTTTTTT. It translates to CASSQEYRQNEKLFF.